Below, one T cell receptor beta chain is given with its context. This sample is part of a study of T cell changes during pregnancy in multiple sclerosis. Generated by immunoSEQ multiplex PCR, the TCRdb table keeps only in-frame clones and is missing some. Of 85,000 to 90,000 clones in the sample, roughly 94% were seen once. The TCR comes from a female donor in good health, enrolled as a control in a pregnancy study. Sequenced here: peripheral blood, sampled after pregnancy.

CDR3 in DNA: TGTGCCAGCAGTGATGAGGATATGGTGTTTTTT. Its translation: CASSDEDMVFF. V is TRBV2 and J is TRBJ2-2, with D hard to call. Per the germline V gene, CDR1 is SNHLY and CDR2 is FYNNEI. Trimming shortened V by 3 bases and J by 15 bases, and 11 bases separated the two germline ends. The CDR3 consists of 11 residues.